What follows are 30 T cell receptor beta chains derived from one specimen sequenced in a study of a mutant IDH1 vaccine in newly diagnosed glioma. Libraries were prepared by immunoSEQ multiplex PCR; TCRdb keeps only in-frame clonotypes and omits some of them. There are roughly 49,000 clones in the sample; 85% to 95% occur only once, and less than 2.5% lies in the top ten. For these TCRs, the target antigens are not known. The time point denotes: week 35, safety follow-up. Vaccination comprised doses that each held 300 ug of mutant IDH1 20-mer peptide, plus topical imiquimod. This material consisted of PBMCs, taken from a glioma patient whose treatment included an IDH1 peptide vaccine. The receptor source for this set is a man aged 50 to 59 with glioma.

J is TRBJ1-4 and V is TRBV27; TRBD1 matches at 7 bases. The CDR3 runs 18 residues. The V gene's germline CDR1 is MNHEY and CDR2 SMNVEV (reference sequence). V gave up 6 bases and J gave up 0 bases; unmatched junction bases: 13. The CDR3 coding sequence is TGTGCCAGCAGCTCTTGGAGACAGGGCCTTGCAACTAATGAAAAACTGTTTTTT. It codes for CASSSWRQGLATNEKLFF. Based on the CDR3 plus reference TRBV27 and TRBJ1-4, the full variable domain is EAQVTQNPRYLITVTGKKLTVTCSQNMNHEYMSWYRQDPGLGLRQIYYSMNVEVTDKGDVPEGYKVSRKEKRNFPLILESPSPNQTSLYFCASSSWRQGLATNEKLFFGSGTQLSVL.

This chain links TRBV6-1 with TRBJ1-3; 7 bases fit TRBD1. The V segment lost 2 bases and the J segment 2 bases; nucleotides outside the gene matches: 6. Germline V gene lookup returns CDR1 MNHNS and CDR2 SASEGT. The CDR3 consists of 16 residues. CDR3 sequence (DNA): TGTGCCAGCAGTGAATACCAGGGGGGAGCTGGAAACACCATATATTTT. Amino acid sequence: CASSEYQGGAGNTIYF.

This chain joins TRBV9 and TRBJ2-3; weak D call: TRBD1 (7 bases). V lost 4 bases and J 0 bases, leaving 12 bases between the germline ends. The germline V gene encodes CDR1 SGDLS and CDR2 YYNGEE. The CDR3 spans 15 residues. This CDR3 reads CASSPRGASTDTQYF. In DNA form, the CDR3 reads TGTGCCAGCAGCCCCAGGGGGGCAAGCACAGATACGCAGTATTTT.

The chain couples TRBV5-1 to TRBJ1-1; D gene ambiguous. V was shortened by 4 bases and J by 6 bases, with 19 bases between the two germline ends. Germline V gives CDR1 SGHRS, CDR2 YFSETQ. The CDR3 spans 15 residues. Here the CDR3 DNA reads TGCGCCAGCAGCCCGCCGTCCGGGGAGGAGGCTGAAGCTTTCTTT. Amino acid sequence: CASSPPSGEEAEAFF. The complete variable domain, with remaining parts taken from reference TRBV5-1 and TRBJ1-1, reads KAGVTQTPRYLIKTRGQQVTLSCSPISGHRSVSWYQQTPGQGLQFLFEYFSETQRNKGNFPGRFSGRQFSNSRSEMNVSTLELGDSALYLCASSPPSGEEAEAFFGQGTRLTVV.

This sequence joins TRBV14 and TRBJ2-3; 12 bases line up with TRBD1. Per the germline V gene, CDR1 is SGHDN and CDR2 is FVKESK. V was pared by 4 bases and J by 3 bases, with 8 bases of the junction left unmatched. This CDR3 has 17 amino acids. The CDR3 region has the DNA TGTGCCAGCAGCCCCCTGGGACAGGGGGCGTCAACAGATACGCAGTATTTT. It encodes CASSPLGQGASTDTQYF. The full variable domain, completed using reference TRBV14 and TRBJ2-3, is EAGVTQFPSHSVIEKGQTVTLRCDPISGHDNLYWYRRVMGKEIKFLLHFVKESKQDESGMPNNRFLAERTGGTYSTLKVQPAELEDSGVYFCASSPLGQGASTDTQYFGPGTRLTVL.

V and J are TRBV2 and TRBJ2-3; D not certain. Deletions cut 0 bases from V and 5 bases from J, with 9 bases between. Germline values: CDR1 SNHLY, CDR2 FYNNEI. CDR3 length: 14 amino acids. CDR3 DNA: TGTGCCAGCAGTGAAGCCCTTTTCCTAGATACGCAGTATTTT. Encoded protein: CASSEALFLDTQYF.

The chain recombines TRBV6-6 with TRBJ2-5; the D is unclear. This CDR3 region has 13 residues. The V gene's germline CDR1 is MNHNY and CDR2 SVGAGI (reference sequence). Between the trimmed V and J ends, which lost 6 bases and 2 bases, there was a span of 10 bases. This chain's CDR3 is CASRWVGQETQYF. CDR3 sequence (DNA): TGTGCCAGCAGGTGGGTCGGACAAGAGACCCAGTACTTC.

The J gene is TRBJ2-7, the V gene TRBV18; TRBD1 matches at 9 bases. This CDR3 comprises 16 residues. With 2 bases clipped from V and 3 bases from J, the junction kept 8 bases outside the gene matches. The germline V gene has CDR1 KGHSH and CDR2 LQKENI. In nucleotides, the CDR3 is TGTGCCAGCTCACCAGGGACAGGGAATCTTGGCTACGAGCAGTACTTC. Its protein product is CASSPGTGNLGYEQYF. Filled out from reference TRBV18 and TRBJ2-7, the complete variable domain reads NAGVMQNPRHLVRRRGQEARLRCSPMKGHSHVYWYRQLPEEGLKFMVYLQKENIIDESGMPKERFSAEFPKEGPSILRIQQVVRGDSAAYFCASSPGTGNLGYEQYFGPGTRLTVT.

The DNA of the CDR3 is TGTGCCAGCAGCTTAAATGCGGGGGGCGCGTTTAATTCACCCCTCCACTTT. Protein: CASSLNAGGAFNSPLHF. The chain has TRBV7-3 and TRBJ1-6; TRBD1 might be the D (6 bases). V lost 1 base to trimming and J lost 6 bases, with 16 bases between them. Germline lookup yields CDR1 SGHTA and CDR2 FQGTGA. The CDR3 extends over 17 amino acids.

The rearrangement links TRBV9 to TRBJ1-2, with TRBD1 identical over 12 bases. The ends lost 4 bases at V and 2 bases at J; junction bases unmatched: 3. The CDR3 loop spans 15 amino acids. Germline CDR1 SGDLS, CDR2 YYNGEE. CDR3 region: CASSPGTGGNYGYTF. CDR3 in DNA: TGTGCCAGCAGCCCTGGGACAGGGGGCAACTATGGCTACACCTTC.

The rearrangement joins TRBV19 to TRBJ1-1; D uncertain. Germline V gives CDR1 LNHDA, CDR2 SQIVND (reference sequence). The V end lost 3 bases, the J end lost 10 bases, and 15 bases lay between the germline ends. The CDR3 has 13 residues. The DNA of the CDR3 is TGTGCCAGTAGTATTAGTTTGGCAGATCGAGCTTTCTTT. Protein product: CASSISLADRAFF. The variable domain in full, with the rest retrieved from reference TRBV19 and TRBJ1-1, is DGGITQSPKYLFRKEGQNVTLSCEQNLNHDAMYWYRQDPGQGLRLIYYSQIVNDFQKGDIAEGYSVSREKKESFPLTVTSAQKNPTAFYLCASSISLADRAFFGQGTRLTVV.

Of note for this clone: The identical CDR3 is also encoded by other nucleotide sequences in the sample. CDR3 bases: TGTGCCTGGAGTGTACTTGGGGAAAAACTGTTTTTT. As protein: CAWSVLGEKLFF. The chain has TRBV30 and TRBJ1-4; D ambiguous. There are 12 residues in the CDR3. V was shortened by 0 bases and J by 8 bases, with 7 bases between the two germline ends. Germline values: CDR1 GTSNPN, CDR2 SVGIG (reference sequence).

V gene TRBV7-8 combines with J gene TRBJ2-3; tentative D call: TRBD2 (6 bases). The CDR3 consists of 15 residues. Trimming pared 6 bases from V and 0 bases from J, leaving 13 bases between. CDR1 and CDR2 from the germline V gene are SGHVS and FQNEAQ. The CDR3: CASRNRDLSTDTQYF. For the CDR3, the DNA is TGTGCCAGCAGGAACCGGGACTTAAGCACAGATACGCAGTATTTT.

The rearrangement links TRBV9 to TRBJ2-5; a possible D gene is TRBD1 (6 bases). Per germline, CDR1 SGDLS and CDR2 YYNGEE. Trimming shortened V by 0 bases and J by 2 bases, and 14 bases separated the two germline ends. The CDR3 totals 16 residues. The DNA for the CDR3 is TGTGCCAGCAGCGTAGGGGCCTCTAGGGGGCAAGAGACCCAGTACTTC. The encoded protein is CASSVGASRGQETQYF.

The V gene is TRBV30, the J gene TRBJ1-3; D is uncertain. Germline V lookup: CDR1 GTSNPN, CDR2 SVGIG (reference sequence). This CDR3 contains 13 residues. Trimming shortened V by 0 bases and J by 4 bases, and 7 bases separated the two germline ends. CDR3 in amino acids: CAWSVLRGNTIYF. The CDR3 nucleotides read TGTGCCTGGAGTGTACTGAGGGGAAACACCATATATTTT.

The rearrangement joins TRBV13 to TRBJ2-7; D may be TRBD1 or TRBD2 (5 bases each). The CDR3 consists of 13 residues. Trimming took off 5 bases at V and 2 bases at J, with 10 bases between the two ends. CDR1 and CDR2 from the germline V gene are PRHDT and FYEKMQ (reference sequence). DNA for the CDR3: TGTGCCAGCAGCCGGGACCCCACCTACGAGCAGTACTTC. Its translation is CASSRDPTYEQYF.

The chain has TRBV27 and TRBJ1-4; D gene ambiguous. Trimming took off 1 base at V and 0 bases at J, with 6 bases between the two ends. Germline loops: CDR1 MNHEY, CDR2 SMNVEV (reference sequence). This CDR3 spans 15 amino acids. The CDR3 reads CASSLYGSTNEKLFF. The CDR3 DNA sequence: TGTGCCAGCAGTTTATACGGATCAACTAATGAAAAACTGTTTTTT.

The rearrangement links TRBV29-1 to TRBJ1-4; a weak D match, TRBD1 (5 bases). The CDR3 is 13 amino acids. Germline CDR1 reads SQVTM; CDR2 reads ANQGSEA. V dropped 4 bases and J dropped 7 bases, with 13 bases sitting between them. The CDR3 sequence is CSVVTGAGEKLFF. For the CDR3, the DNA is TGCAGCGTTGTAACTGGGGCCGGTGAAAAACTGTTTTTT.

This chain joins TRBV10-3 and TRBJ2-3; TRBD2 is a possible D gene (6 bases). Germline values: CDR1 ENHRY, CDR2 SYGVKD. The V and J ends lost 2 bases and 1 base respectively, with 13 bases between them. This CDR3 has 16 residues. The CDR3 sequence is CAISEGGTGRTDTQYF. The DNA for the CDR3 is TGTGCCATCAGTGAGGGGGGGACCGGGCGCACAGATACGCAGTATTTT.

The V call is TRBV19, the J call TRBJ2-4; D call uncertain. V dropped 3 bases and J dropped 2 bases, with 8 bases sitting between them. This CDR3 is 14 amino acids long. Germline V gene data show CDR1 as LNHDA and CDR2 as SQIVND (reference sequence). In DNA form, the CDR3 reads TGTGCCAGTAGTATCGCTGGGACCAAAAACATTCAGTACTTC. Encoded protein: CASSIAGTKNIQYF.

The chain joins TRBV2 to TRBJ2-3, with 8 bases matching TRBD2. Germline CDR1 reads SNHLY; CDR2 reads FYNNEI. The CDR3 has 15 amino acids. V was clipped by 5 bases and J by 5 bases; unmatched bases: 9. This chain's CDR3 is CASSTDPGLGDTQYF. CDR3 coding DNA: TGTGCCAGCAGTACCGACCCGGGACTAGGAGATACGCAGTATTTT.

The chain employs TRBV11-2 and TRBJ1-5; D not certain. V dropped 5 bases and J dropped 4 bases, with 9 bases sitting between them. This CDR3 spans 13 amino acids. CDR1 is SGHAT, CDR2 FQNNGV, per germline. The CDR3 spells CASSRRGNQPQHF. The CDR3 bases are TGTGCCAGCAGCCGACGGGGTAATCAGCCCCAGCATTTT.

This clone was seen a single time. The chain has TRBV7-3 and TRBJ2-3; TRBD2 agrees at 8 bases. This CDR3 is built from 14 residues. The V and J ends lost 0 bases and 4 bases, in that order; junction bases with no gene match: 0. Germline V CDR1 and CDR2: SGHTA, FQGTGA. The CDR3 region is CASSLTAGADTQYF. In nucleotides, the CDR3 is TGTGCCAGCAGCTTAACAGCGGGAGCAGATACGCAGTATTTT. The entire variable domain, with the rest obtained from reference TRBV7-3 and TRBJ2-3, is as follows: GAGVSQTPSNKVTEKGKYVELRCDPISGHTALYWYRQSLGQGPEFLIYFQGTGAADDSGLPNDRFFAVRPEGSVSTLKIQRTERGDSAVYLCASSLTAGADTQYFGPGTRLTVL.

The chain employs TRBV6-1 and TRBJ2-7, with unresolved D. Trimming left V 3 bases short and J 3 bases short, with 3 bases between. CDR3 length equals 11 residues. The V gene's germline CDR1 is MNHNS and CDR2 SASEGT. This CDR3 is CASSDNYEQYF. The CDR3, as DNA: TGTGCCAGCAGTGACAACTACGAGCAGTACTTC.

The chain links TRBV6-6 to TRBJ1-5; possible D gene TRBD1, 5 bases. Per the germline V gene, CDR1 is MNHNY and CDR2 is SVGAGI (reference sequence). Trimming took 8 bases from V and 2 from J, leaving 10 bases between them. This CDR3 is built from 13 residues. The CDR3 loop is CASQGRGNQPQHF. The CDR3 region has the DNA TGTGCCAGCCAGGGTCGTGGCAATCAGCCCCAGCATTTT.

The V gene is TRBV25-1, the J gene TRBJ2-7; the match to TRBD2 covers 7 bases. Germline trimming cut 3 bases from V and 4 bases from J; bases unmatched to any gene: 9. This CDR3 region has 15 residues. Looked up from germline, CDR1 is MGHDK and CDR2 is SYGVNS. CDR3 DNA: TGTGCCAGCAGTGAGGGGGGGGGATATCTTTACGAGCAGTACTTC. Residues: CASSEGGGYLYEQYF.

The chain joins TRBV28 to TRBJ1-5; the match to TRBD1 covers 7 bases. Trimming took 2 bases from V and 1 from J; bases not matched to a gene: 11. Per germline, CDR1 MDHEN and CDR2 SYDVKM. The CDR3 extends over 18 amino acids. CDR3 amino acids: CASSLVQGIQGSNQPQHF. The CDR3 DNA reads as TGTGCCAGCAGTTTAGTCCAGGGGATACAGGGGAGCAATCAGCCCCAGCATTTT.

CDR3 sequence: CASSKLGGTLNTEAFF. CDR3 in DNA: TGTGCCAGTAGTAAACTAGGGGGAACGCTGAACACTGAAGCTTTCTTT. The chain combines TRBV19 with TRBJ1-1; perhaps TRBD1 as D (6 bases). CDR1 LNHDA and CDR2 SQIVND come from the germline V gene (reference sequence). The V gene lost 4 bases and the J gene lost 0 bases, with 15 bases spanning the gap. The CDR3 spans 16 residues.

V is TRBV27 and J is TRBJ2-1; TRBD1 is a possible D gene (6 bases). The CDR3 sequence is 13 residues long. CDR1 and CDR2 (germline): MNHEY, SMNVEV (reference sequence). V was trimmed by 7 bases and J by 7 bases, leaving 14 bases between them. CDR3 loop: CASTPTGGNEQFF. In nucleotides, the CDR3 is TGTGCCAGCACCCCGACAGGAGGAAATGAGCAGTTCTTC.

Regarding this clone: The germline gene is not matched at one end of the junction; a read error may be the cause. V and J are TRBV2 and TRBJ1-5, with 9 bases that match TRBD1. CDR1 is SNHLY, CDR2 FYNNEI, per germline. CDR3 length: 16 amino acids. The CDR3 DNA reads TGTGCCAGCAGAGTACAGGGGGCCGGAATCAATCAGCCCCGGCATTTT. It codes for CASRVQGAGINQPRHF.